A single sample is the source of the 22 T cell receptor beta chains below, sequenced in a study of blood T cell repertoires in COVID-19. Only in-frame clones appear in the TCRdb table, and some are missing; sequencing was by immunoSEQ multiplex PCR. This sample has about 220,000 clones; roughly 80% occur once, and the top ten carry more than 7%. The sample comprised peripheral blood. Source of these receptors: a woman in her seventies with acute or convalescent COVID-19.

V is TRBV27 and J is TRBJ2-5, with 11 bases matching TRBD2. This CDR3 region has 15 residues. The junction had 7 bases not matched to a gene; V was cut back by 5 bases and J by 5 bases. Germline CDR1 is MNHEY and CDR2 is SMNVEV (reference sequence). The CDR3 DNA reads as TGTGCCAGCAGTGATAGCGGGGGGGCCGGCGAGACCCAGTACTTC. Amino acids: CASSDSGGAGETQYF.

V is TRBV9 and J is TRBJ2-3; 7 bases fit TRBD2. The J segment lost 8 bases and the V segment lost 0 bases, leaving 6 bases of the junction unmatched. The CDR3 runs 14 residues. CDR1 is SGDLS and CDR2 is YYNGEE in the germline V gene. CDR3 in DNA: TGTGCCAGCAGCGTAGGGGACGCGGGGGTTACGCAGTATTTT. This codes for CASSVGDAGVTQYF.

The V gene is TRBV5-4, the J gene TRBJ2-3; tentative D call: TRBD1 (5 bases). Trimming pared 4 bases from V and 4 bases from J, leaving 13 bases between. This CDR3 spans 14 amino acids. The germline V gene has CDR1 SGHNT and CDR2 YYREEE (reference sequence). CDR3 sequence reads: CASSRGQGPDTQYF. Written as DNA, the CDR3 is TGTGCCAGCAGCCGTGGGCAGGGTCCAGATACGCAGTATTTT.

The chain recombines TRBV3-1 (or the pseudogene TRBV3-2) with TRBJ1-1; D may be TRBD1 (5 bases). The CDR3 loop spans 16 amino acids. V dropped 1 base and J dropped 7 bases, with 19 bases sitting between them. Germline V lookup: CDR1 LGHDT, CDR2 YNNKEL (reference sequence). For the CDR3, the DNA is TGTGCCAGCAGCCAAGCCCTCCAGCCCCCCGACAGTGAAGCTTTCTTT. Protein: CASSQALQPPDSEAFF.

The V call is TRBV5-4, the J call TRBJ2-2; D might be TRBD2 (6 bases). CDR3 size: 16 residues. With 4 bases removed from V and 7 bases from J, the gap between germline ends came to 20 bases. Looked up from germline, CDR1 is SGHNT and CDR2 is YYREEE (reference sequence). CDR3 sequence: CASSEGGRAPGGELFF. CDR3 DNA sequence: TGTGCCAGCAGCGAGGGAGGCAGGGCACCGGGCGGGGAGCTGTTTTTT. Complete variable domain (other parts from reference TRBV5-4 and TRBJ2-2): ETGVTQSPTHLIKTRGQQVTLRCSSQSGHNTVSWYQQALGQGPQFIFQYYREEENGRGNFPPRFSGLQFPNYSSELNVNALELDDSALYLCASSEGGRAPGGELFFGEGSRLTVL.

This chain joins TRBV2 and TRBJ2-3; TRBD1 is a possible D gene (5 bases). CDR1 is SNHLY and CDR2 is FYNNEI in the germline V gene. The CDR3 is 13 amino acids. V dropped 4 bases and J dropped 8 bases, with 13 bases sitting between them. DNA of the CDR3: TGTGCCAGCAGTGGGCAGGAAAGGGGTACGCAGTATTTT. Encoded protein: CASSGQERGTQYF. Using reference TRBV2 and TRBJ2-3 for the parts outside the CDR3, the full variable domain is EPEVTQTPSHQVTQMGQEVILRCVPISNHLYFYWYRQILGQKVEFLVSFYNNEISEKSEIFDDQFSVERPDGSNFTLKIRSTKLEDSAMYFCASSGQERGTQYFGPGTRLTVL.

The chain has TRBV7-6 and TRBJ2-1, with D perhaps matching TRBD2 (7 bases). Germline V gene sequence: CDR1 SGHVS, CDR2 FNYEAQ. The CDR3 consists of 18 residues. V was shortened by 1 base and J by 6 bases, with 22 bases between the two germline ends. The CDR3 is CASSLERPLGGGINEQFF. In nucleotides, the CDR3 is TGTGCCAGCAGCTTAGAACGTCCCTTGGGCGGGGGCATCAATGAGCAGTTCTTC.

The chain joins TRBV24-1 to TRBJ2-3; 8 nucleotides agree with TRBD1. The length of the CDR3 is 16 residues. V gave up 2 bases and J gave up 1 base; unmatched junction bases: 4. The germline CDR1 and CDR2 sequences are KGHDR and SFDVKD. CDR3 sequence: CATSDWTGMGTDTQYF. The CDR3 region has the DNA TGTGCCACCAGTGATTGGACAGGGATGGGCACAGATACGCAGTATTTT.

This chain links TRBV27 with TRBJ1-1; TRBD1 aligns across 7 bases. The CDR3 is 16 amino acids. Germline V gene data show CDR1 as MNHEY and CDR2 as SMNVEV (reference sequence). The junction had 13 bases not matched to a gene; V was cut back by 1 base and J by 8 bases. CDR3 in DNA: TGTGCCAGCAGTTTATACCCTCCGACAGGGTCGGCGGAAGCTTTCTTT. Translating gives CASSLYPPTGSAEAFF.

The J gene is TRBJ1-6, the V gene TRBV30; 8 bases match TRBD1. This CDR3 has 13 residues. V shed 6 bases and J 9 bases; nucleotides not matched to a gene: 7. From germline, CDR1 is GTSNPN and CDR2 SVGIG (reference sequence). CDR3 nucleotide sequence: TGTGCCTGTACCGGGACAGGTATTTCACCCCTCCACTTT. This gives the protein CACTGTGISPLHF.

This rearrangement joins TRBV5-6 to TRBJ1-2; 10 bases map to TRBD1. The germline CDR1 and CDR2 sequences are SGHDT and YYEEEE. J lost 7 bases, V lost 2 bases, and 5 bases had no gene match. This CDR3 is 14 amino acids long. CDR3: CASSFGQGERGYTF. The CDR3 region has the DNA TGTGCCAGCAGCTTCGGACAGGGGGAACGTGGCTACACCTTC.

The chain combines TRBV2 with TRBJ1-6; 7 bases are shared with TRBD1. The germline V gene encodes CDR1 SNHLY and CDR2 FYNNEI. The J segment lost 4 bases and the V segment lost 10 bases, leaving 7 bases of the junction unmatched. The CDR3 spans 14 residues. The CDR3 reads CATLLQGYNSPLHF. The CDR3 DNA is TGTGCCACTCTACTACAGGGGTATAATTCACCCCTCCACTTT.

The V and J genes are TRBV4-1 and TRBJ2-5; TRBD2 aligns across 12 bases. Germline-derived CDR1 and CDR2 are MGHRA and YSYEKL. The CDR3 is 17 amino acids. Trimming removed 2 bases from V and 3 bases from J; junction bases left unmatched: 7. In nucleotides, the CDR3 is TGCGCCAGCAGCCAATCCCTGACTAGCGGGGGCGAAGAGACCCAGTACTTC. Protein sequence: CASSQSLTSGGEETQYF.

The genes are TRBV5-1 and TRBJ1-1; 10 bases are shared with TRBD1. CDR1 is SGHRS, CDR2 YFSETQ, per germline. With 0 bases clipped from V and 5 bases from J, the junction kept 7 bases outside the gene matches. The CDR3 is 16 amino acids. The CDR3 nucleotides are TGCGCCAGCAGCTTGGCCTGGGGACAGGGGCGTACTGAAGCTTTCTTT. Protein: CASSLAWGQGRTEAFF.

The CDR3: CASSLRGTIYF. The CDR3 coding sequence is TGTGCCAGCAGTTTAAGGGGTACCATATATTTT. This sequence joins TRBV12-3 or TRBV12-4 and TRBJ1-3, with D perhaps TRBD1 (5 bases). The CDR3 totals 11 residues. V was pared by 2 bases and J by 10 bases, with 6 bases between.

The rearrangement uses TRBV2 and TRBJ2-1; TRBD2 agrees at 8 bases. The CDR3 is 13 amino acids. V trimming: 7 bases; J trimming: 5 bases; junction bases outside the gene matches: 4. The V gene's germline CDR1 is SNHLY and CDR2 FYNNEI. The CDR3 sequence: CASNTGGNNEQFF. The CDR3 region has the DNA TGTGCCAGCAACACGGGGGGGAACAATGAGCAGTTCTTC.

The chain uses TRBV24-1 and TRBJ2-1, with 10 positions matching TRBD2. The CDR3 is 15 residues long. From germline, CDR1 is KGHDR and CDR2 SFDVKD. V trimming: 4 bases; J trimming: 8 bases; junction bases outside the gene matches: 7. CDR3 residues: CATSESVAGGHEQFF. Here the CDR3 DNA reads TGTGCCACCAGTGAGAGCGTAGCGGGGGGCCATGAGCAGTTCTTC.

The chain links TRBV7-6 to TRBJ2-5, with 7 bases matching TRBD1. CDR1 is SGHVS, CDR2 FNYEAQ, per germline. The trim removed 1 base at V and 5 bases at J, leaving 7 bases unmatched. The CDR3 runs to 15 residues. The CDR3, as DNA: TGTGCCAGCAGCTTAGACAGGGGTTCTTCGGAGACCCAGTACTTC. Its protein is CASSLDRGSSETQYF.

This clone was seen only once. The gene calls are TRBV5-6 and TRBJ1-2, with no clear D. Trimming left V 0 bases short and J 9 bases short, with 15 bases between. The CDR3 extends over 14 amino acids. CDR1 is SGHDT and CDR2 is YYEEEE in the germline V gene. The CDR3 loop is CASSLVAEVMSYTF. The DNA for the CDR3 is TGTGCCAGCAGCTTGGTTGCGGAGGTTATGAGCTACACCTTC.

The V gene is TRBV21-1, the J gene TRBJ1-5. TRBV21-1 is assigned pseudogene status. The CDR3 loop spans 17 amino acids. The CDR3 sequence is CASICPGGARSNQPQHF. The CDR3 bases are TGTGCCAGCATCTGCCCGGGGGGGGCTAGGAGCAATCAGCCCCAGCATTTT.

V is TRBV5-8 and J is TRBJ2-7; TRBD1 agrees at 10 bases. The length of the CDR3 is 15 residues. The germline CDR1 and CDR2 sequences are SGHTS and YDEGEE. The V and J ends lost 4 bases and 4 bases, in that order; junction bases with no gene match: 8. The CDR3 DNA is TGTGCCAGCAGCAACCACCGGGACAGGGGATACGAGCAGTACTTC. Protein: CASSNHRDRGYEQYF.

The chain carries TRBV29-1 and TRBJ2-3; D unresolved. The CDR3 has 15 residues. V was cut by 0 bases and J by 0 bases, with 10 bases left in between. Germline CDR1 SQVTM, CDR2 ANQGSEA. CDR3 protein: CSVEDPARSTDTQYF. The CDR3 region has the DNA TGCAGCGTTGAAGATCCGGCCAGGAGCACAGATACGCAGTATTTT.